These T cell receptor beta chains were read from a single sample in a study of T cells in tuberculosis. The method was immunoSEQ multiplex PCR; TCRdb's version includes in-frame clones alone and lacks a portion of them. The sample lists tens of thousands of clones; approximately 80% were seen once. Sequencing was done on a sample of CD1b-GMM tetramer-negative cells sorted from PBMCs. Receptors were obtained from an adult woman with latent tuberculosis. CDR3s include the opening cysteine and the closing phenylalanine or tryptophan. Fields, in order: clone size, V gene, J gene, D gene, CDR3 protein, CDR3 DNA. The D gene is left open where the match is weak. Only part of the rows carry a size: once, few, many, or a class if the clone is expanded.

.	TRBV19	TRBJ2-2	.	CASSVPGQNTGELFF	TGTGCCAGTAGTGTACCGGGACAGAACACCGGGGAGCTGTTTTTT
few	TRBV6-6	TRBJ2-7	.	CASSHPGQSGAYEQYF	TGTGCCAGCAGCCACCCTGGACAATCGGGTGCCTACGAGCAGTACTTC
.	TRBV27	TRBJ2-6	TRBD1	CASATGTGANVLTF	TGTGCCAGCGCGACAGGGACTGGGGCCAACGTCCTGACTTTC
.	TRBV4-2	TRBJ2-1	.	CASSHQSPGAVNEQFF	TGTGCCAGCAGCCACCAAAGTCCGGGAGCGGTTAATGAGCAGTTCTTC
few	TRBV5-1	TRBJ1-1	TRBD1	CASSLLGQGTEAFF	TGCGCCAGCAGCTTGCTGGGACAGGGGACTGAAGCTTTCTTT
.	TRBV28	TRBJ2-5	TRBD1	CASSQTGGQETQYF	TGTGCCAGCAGCCAGACAGGGGGCCAAGAGACCCAGTACTTC
.	TRBV13	TRBJ1-6	TRBD1	CASSPGTGASPLHF	TGTGCCAGCAGCCCCGGGACAGGGGCATCACCCCTCCACTTT
.	TRBV19	TRBJ2-1	TRBD2	CASSLTSGYNEQFF	TGTGCCAGTAGTTTGACTAGCGGCTACAATGAGCAGTTCTTC
.	TRBV18	TRBJ2-5	TRBD2	CASSELATGRETQYF	TGTGCCAGCTCAGAACTAGCGACCGGGAGGGAGACCCAGTACTTC
.	TRBV4-1	TRBJ2-7	.	CASSQVSTGEQYF	TGCGCCAGCAGCCAAGTTAGCACTGGCGAGCAGTACTTC
.	TRBV6-6	TRBJ1-5	TRBD1	CASTSPGTGNQPQHF	TGTGCCAGCACCTCCCCGGGGACAGGCAATCAGCCCCAGCATTTT
.	TRBV7-8	TRBJ2-1	TRBD2	CASTYGMSSGRGEQFF	TGTGCCAGCACTTACGGGATGTCTAGCGGGAGAGGTGAGCAGTTCTTC
.	TRBV11-2	TRBJ2-3	TRBD1	CASSLSGQILDTQYF	TGTGCCAGCAGCTTATCGGGACAGATATTGGATACGCAGTATTTT